Listed here are 23 T cell receptor beta chains from one sample, sequenced in a study of technical replicates of blood from a few donors. The data were produced by immunoSEQ multiplex PCR, yet TCRdb's version contains in-frame clones alone and is incomplete. The sample has approximately 69,000 clones; 88% are singletons. The source material was PBMCs. The receptors here all came from a human donor in good health. Some clones in this sample may be carry-over from other donors' samples.

The chain is built from TRBV4-2 and TRBJ2-5; the D gene is possibly TRBD2 (6 bases). This CDR3 has 15 amino acids. Germline values: CDR1 LGHNA, CDR2 YNFKEQ. Trimming took 3 bases from V and 3 from J, leaving 14 bases between them. DNA for the CDR3: TGTGCCAGCAGCCACGGACCGGGACTTGAAGAGACCCAGTACTTC. Amino acids: CASSHGPGLEETQYF.

The CDR3 nucleotides read TGTGCCAGCAGCTTCCGGGTCGGGGAAAAACTGTTTTTT. It translates to CASSFRVGEKLFF. V gene TRBV7-2 combines with J gene TRBJ1-4; D remains ambiguous. Per germline, CDR1 SGHTA and CDR2 FQGNSA. CDR3 length: 13 residues. Trimming pared 3 bases from V and 8 bases from J, leaving 10 bases between.

This rearrangement joins TRBV27 to TRBJ2-7; unclear D gene. CDR3 length: 13 amino acids. V lost 2 bases and J lost 5, with 10 bases in between. Per the germline V gene, CDR1 is MNHEY and CDR2 is SMNVEV (reference sequence). CDR3 nucleotide sequence: TGTGCCAGCAGTTTAGCTTCATCGGACGAGCAGTACTTC. It is translated as CASSLASSDEQYF.

The V and J genes are TRBV7-3 and TRBJ2-3; TRBD2 agrees at 7 bases. J lost 1 base, V lost 2 bases, and 3 bases had no gene match. This CDR3 comprises 15 residues. Germline V gene lookup returns CDR1 SGHTA and CDR2 FQGTGA. The CDR3 loop is CASSLRGVRTDTQYF. In DNA, the CDR3 is TGTGCCAGCAGCTTACGGGGGGTCCGCACAGATACGCAGTATTTT.

This clone appeared a single time. This chain uses TRBV7-9 with TRBJ1-2, with 7 bases identical to TRBD1. The CDR3 is 16 amino acids. With V trimmed by 4 bases and J by 6 bases, 14 bases remained unmatched. CDR1 and CDR2 (germline): SEHNR, FQNEAQ (reference sequence). The CDR3 is CASSSRYPRQGHGYTF. The CDR3 coding sequence is TGTGCCAGCAGCTCTAGATACCCCAGACAGGGCCATGGCTACACCTTC.

The chain links TRBV18 to TRBJ2-7, with a tentative D call TRBD1 (5 bases). The germline gives CDR1 KGHSH, CDR2 LQKENI. Deletions cut 3 bases from V and 2 bases from J, with 8 bases between. The CDR3 spans 13 residues. The CDR3 DNA reads as TGTGCCAGCTCACCTGACAGAACCTACGAGCAGTACTTC. This codes for CASSPDRTYEQYF.

This rearrangement joins TRBV7-3 to TRBJ2-7, with a tentative D call TRBD2 (5 bases). Per germline, CDR1 SGHTA and CDR2 FQGTGA. The CDR3 sequence is 13 residues long. V lost 5 bases and J 7 bases, leaving 15 bases between the germline ends. The CDR3 spells CASSKDSTGEQYF. In DNA form, the CDR3 reads TGTGCCAGCAGCAAGGACTCTACGGGAGAGCAGTACTTC.

This clone was found a few times. The V and J genes are TRBV10-3 and TRBJ2-5, with no clear D. V lost 2 bases to trimming and J lost 5 bases, with 12 bases between them. The CDR3 contains 14 residues. CDR1 and CDR2 from the germline V gene are ENHRY and SYGVKD. As DNA, the CDR3 is TGTGCCATCAGTGAGCCGCGGCAAAGGGAGACCCAGTACTTC. This sequence encodes CAISEPRQRETQYF.

This clone was picked up one time. This chain uses TRBV7-9 with TRBJ2-3, with D maybe TRBD1 (5 bases). V was trimmed by 6 bases and J by 6 bases, leaving 19 bases between them. Germline V gene sequence: CDR1 SEHNR, CDR2 FQNEAQ (reference sequence). The CDR3 is made up of 15 amino acids. This chain's CDR3 is CASSLFTAGWDTQYF. The CDR3 DNA sequence: TGTGCCAGCAGTTTATTTACCGCAGGGTGGGATACGCAGTATTTT.

The chain recombines TRBV30 with TRBJ1-4; D may be TRBD1 (6 bases). CDR1 and CDR2 from the germline V gene are GTSNPN and SVGIG (reference sequence). V dropped 8 bases and J dropped 2 bases, with 18 bases sitting between them. The CDR3 sequence is 15 residues long. The CDR3 DNA reads as TGTGCCCCCAAGGACAGAAAGGGGACTAATGAAAAACTGTTTTTT. Translating gives CAPKDRKGTNEKLFF.

The V call is TRBV6-1, the J call TRBJ1-4; 7 bases are a match to TRBD1. Germline CDR1 reads MNHNS; CDR2 reads SASEGT. Losses at the gene ends were 6 bases for V and 5 bases for J; bases not matched to a gene: 6. The CDR3 consists of 14 residues. The CDR3 region is CASSDRVRNEKLFF. Here the CDR3 DNA reads TGTGCCAGCAGCGACAGGGTCAGGAATGAAAAACTGTTTTTT.

The chain combines TRBV6-4 with TRBJ1-6, with TRBD1 as a possible D gene (5 bases). The CDR3 spans 17 residues. V lost 0 bases and J lost 4, with 13 bases in between. Looked up from germline, CDR1 is MRHNA and CDR2 is SNTAGT. The CDR3 sequence is CASSDSGGTGYNSPLHF. DNA for the CDR3: TGTGCCAGCAGTGACTCTGGGGGGACGGGGTATAATTCACCCCTCCACTTT.

This rearrangement joins TRBV7-2 to TRBJ1-2; TRBD1 aligns across 12 bases. The V gene end was trimmed by 1 base and the J gene end by 4 bases; junction bases not matched to a gene: 4. CDR3 length: 16 residues. From germline, CDR1 is SGHTA and CDR2 FQGNSA. CDR3 sequence: CASSLGGTGGIYGYTF. The CDR3, as DNA: TGTGCCAGCAGCTTAGGTGGGACAGGGGGCATCTATGGCTACACCTTC.

This CDR3 reads CASSQASAGGEQFF. The CDR3 DNA reads as TGTGCCAGCTCACAGGCTAGCGCGGGGGGTGAGCAGTTCTTC. J is TRBJ2-1 and V is TRBV18; 8 bases map to TRBD2. Germline CDR1 reads KGHSH; CDR2 reads LQKENI. With 4 bases clipped from V and 9 bases from J, the junction kept 8 bases outside the gene matches. The CDR3 loop spans 14 amino acids.

This clone was counted a single time. The chain combines TRBV5-6 with TRBJ1-2; TRBD1 aligns across 10 bases. Trimming at V came to 1 base and at J to 8 bases, leaving 8 bases not matched to a gene. The CDR3 extends over 15 amino acids. From germline, CDR1 is SGHDT and CDR2 YYEEEE. CDR3 coding DNA: TGTGCCAGCAGCTTGTCTGGGACAGGGGAGGGGGGCTACACCTTC. Residues: CASSLSGTGEGGYTF.

J is TRBJ2-7 and V is TRBV11-1, with D possibly TRBD1 on 6 matching bases. This CDR3 has 13 residues. V shed 5 bases and J shed 3 bases, with 11 bases lying between them. CDR1 is SGHAT, CDR2 FQDESV, per germline (reference sequence). CDR3 amino acids: CASSIQGFYEQYF. For the CDR3, the DNA is TGTGCCAGCAGCATACAGGGTTTCTACGAGCAGTACTTC. Supplemented by reference TRBV11-1 and TRBJ2-7, the full variable domain reads EAEVAQSPRYKITEKSQAVAFWCDPISGHATLYWYRQILGQGPELLVQFQDESVVDDSQLPKDRFSAERLKGVDSTLKIQPAELGDSAMYLCASSIQGFYEQYFGPGTRLTVT.

The V gene is TRBV5-6, the J gene TRBJ2-2; TRBD1 aligns across 9 bases. V trimming: 5 bases; J trimming: 2 bases; junction bases outside the gene matches: 7. Germline V gene lookup returns CDR1 SGHDT and CDR2 YYEEEE. This CDR3 has 16 amino acids. The CDR3 nucleotides read TGTGCCAGCAGGCAAGGGACAGGGTATAACACCGGGGAGCTGTTTTTT. Translating it yields CASRQGTGYNTGELFF. The entire variable domain, with the rest obtained from reference TRBV5-6 and TRBJ2-2, is as follows: DAGVTQSPTHLIKTRGQQVTLRCSPKSGHDTVSWYQQALGQGPQFIFQYYEEEERQRGNFPDRFSGHQFPNYSSELNVNALLLGDSALYLCASRQGTGYNTGELFFGEGSRLTVL.

This sequence joins TRBV10-3 and TRBJ2-1, with D maybe TRBD2 (6 bases). Trimming took 9 bases from V and 7 from J, leaving 16 bases between them. Germline V gene sequence: CDR1 ENHRY, CDR2 SYGVKD. There are 13 residues in the CDR3. CDR3 DNA: TGTGCCATGGGCGGGGTAGCCGGGAATGAGCAGTTCTTC. The encoded protein is CAMGGVAGNEQFF.

The chain uses TRBV7-2 and TRBJ2-5; a possible D gene is TRBD2 (6 bases). The CDR3 totals 15 residues. Trimming cost V 1 base and J 4 bases, with 13 bases left between them. Germline values: CDR1 SGHTA, CDR2 FQGNSA. The CDR3 loop is CASSLVGSSTETQYF. DNA of the CDR3: TGTGCCAGCAGCTTAGTCGGGAGTAGCACAGAGACCCAGTACTTC.

This clone was found once. CDR3 residues: CASSAGRTEAFF. The CDR3 bases are TGTGCCAGCAGTGCGGGGAGGACTGAAGCTTTCTTT. The genes are TRBV5-8 and TRBJ1-1; unclear D gene. This CDR3 contains 12 residues. Germline V CDR1 and CDR2: SGHTS, YDEGEE. The V and J ends lost 5 bases and 5 bases respectively, with 10 bases between them. The full variable domain, with the rest looked up from reference TRBV5-8 and TRBJ1-1, is EAGVTQSPTHLIKTRGQQATLRCSPISGHTSVYWYQQALGLGLQFLLWYDEGEERNRGNFPPRFSGRQFPNYSSELNVNALELEDSALYLCASSAGRTEAFFGQGTRLTVV.

The rearrangement uses TRBV2 and TRBJ1-5; TRBD1 is a possible D gene (5 bases). Between the trimmed V and J ends, which lost 7 bases and 0 bases, there was a span of 10 bases. The CDR3 has 14 amino acids. CDR1 SNHLY and CDR2 FYNNEI come from the germline V gene. The chain's CDR3 is CASMGQNSNQPQHF. The DNA for the CDR3 is TGTGCCAGCATGGGGCAGAATAGCAATCAGCCCCAGCATTTT.

The J gene is TRBJ2-1, the V gene TRBV10-3, with 9 bases identical to TRBD2. Germline lookup yields CDR1 ENHRY and CDR2 SYGVKD. Unmatched junction bases numbered 9, after V lost 6 bases and J lost 9 bases. The CDR3 sequence is 14 residues long. The CDR3 coding sequence is TGTGCCATCAGCCCGGGACTAGCAGAACTTGAGCAGTTCTTC. Amino acid sequence: CAISPGLAELEQFF.

The J gene is TRBJ2-1, the V gene TRBV4-1; TRBD2 matches 12 bases. In germline, CDR1 is MGHRA, CDR2 YSYEKL. The CDR3 totals 17 residues. V was pared by 1 base and J by 7 bases, with 8 bases of the junction left unmatched. CDR3 residues: CASSQGRTSGNRNEQFF. In DNA, the CDR3 is TGCGCCAGCAGCCAAGGCCGGACTAGCGGGAATAGGAATGAGCAGTTCTTC.